This TCR beta chain appears in the sequencing data of a study of blood T cell repertoires in COVID-19. The CDR3 loop spans 15 amino acids. V lost 5 bases, J lost 7 bases, and 18 bases lay in between. In germline, CDR1 is SGHTA, CDR2 FQGTGA. Only in-frame clones appear in the TCRdb table, and some are missing; sequencing was by immunoSEQ multiplex PCR. The table records around 310,000 clones, 88% of them present only once. The chain uses TRBV7-3 and TRBJ1-5, with D uncertain. This TCR was recovered from a woman aged 50 to 60 with active or convalescent COVID-19. Sequencing was performed on peripheral blood. In nucleotides, the CDR3 is TGTGCCAGCAGCCTTTCGGGGAAAAAGGGCCAGCCCCAGCATTTT. It specifies CASSLSGKKGQPQHF.